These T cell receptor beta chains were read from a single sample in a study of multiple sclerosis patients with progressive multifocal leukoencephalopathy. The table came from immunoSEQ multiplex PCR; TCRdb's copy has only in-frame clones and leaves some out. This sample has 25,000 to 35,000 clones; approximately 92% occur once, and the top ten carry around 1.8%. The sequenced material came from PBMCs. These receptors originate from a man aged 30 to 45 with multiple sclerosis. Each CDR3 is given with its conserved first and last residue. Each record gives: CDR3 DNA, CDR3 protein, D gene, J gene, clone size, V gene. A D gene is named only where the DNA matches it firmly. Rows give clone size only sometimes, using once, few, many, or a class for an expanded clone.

TGTGCCAGCAGTGCTGTACACTATAACACTGAAGCTTTCTTT | CASSAVHYNTEAFF | - | TRBJ1-1 | - | TRBV6-1
TGTGCCAGCAGTTACAACGTTGGGACAGGCGTTTCACCCCTCCACTTT | CASSYNVGTGVSPLHF | TRBD1 | TRBJ1-6 | - | TRBV6-6
TGTGCCAGCAGCCTTCGGGCTAGCGGGGCCTCCTACAATGAGCAGTTCTTC | CASSLRASGASYNEQFF | TRBD2 | TRBJ2-1 | - | TRBV5-6
TGTGCCAGCAGCTTGAATAGCAATCAGCCCCAGCATTTT | CASSLNSNQPQHF | - | TRBJ1-5 | - | TRBV5-6
TGTGCCACATGGACAGGGGTCGGTGACACTGAAGCTTTCTTT | CATWTGVGDTEAFF | TRBD1 | TRBJ1-1 | - | TRBV10-3
TGTGCCAGCAGTGAAAACAGGGGTAATTCACCCCTCCACTTT | CASSENRGNSPLHF | TRBD1 | TRBJ1-6 | - | TRBV6-1
TGTGCCAGCAGCTTAGCGCTAGGGGTAGCCAAAAACATTCAGTACTTC | CASSLALGVAKNIQYF | - | TRBJ2-4 | - | TRBV7-2
TGTGCCAGCAGGTTCGGAGGTGATCGGTACATTCAGTACTTC | CASRFGGDRYIQYF | - | TRBJ2-4 | - | TRBV11-2
TGTGCCAGTAGTATGACCCCAATCGGACAGGGAGATGGCTACACCTTC | CASSMTPIGQGDGYTF | TRBD1 | TRBJ1-2 | - | TRBV19
TGTGCCAGCAGGCTCGACTCGAGCTCCTACAATGAGCAGTTCTTC | CASRLDSSSYNEQFF | - | TRBJ2-1 | - | TRBV7-9
TGTGCCAGCAGTCCCAACAGGGCTTCTAATTCACCCCTCCACTTT | CASSPNRASNSPLHF | - | TRBJ1-6 | once | TRBV2
TGTGCCAGCAGTGTTGAAATTTCGGGCAATCAGCCCCAGCATTTT | CASSVEISGNQPQHF | - | TRBJ1-5 | - | TRBV2
TGTGCCAGCAGCTTGGCGGTGACTAGCGGGTACAATGAGCAGTTCTTC | CASSLAVTSGYNEQFF | TRBD2 | TRBJ2-1 | - | TRBV7-6
TGTGCCAGCAGCTCCGGGTGGGATACGCAGTATTTT | CASSSGWDTQYF | - | TRBJ2-3 | few | TRBV14
TGTGCCAGTAGTACCCGGGACAGGGGGGCCATGAACACTGAAGCTTTCTTT | CASSTRDRGAMNTEAFF | TRBD1 | TRBJ1-1 | - | TRBV19
TGTGCCAGCAGCGTAGGACTAGTAAGTGCGGGTACGCAGTATTTT | CASSVGLVSAGTQYF | - | TRBJ2-3 | - | TRBV9
TGTGCCAGCTCACCACCCAATCTAGCGGGAGGGATCAATGAGCAGTTCTTC | CASSPPNLAGGINEQFF | TRBD2 | TRBJ2-1 | - | TRBV18
TGTGCCAGCTCACCACGGGGGGCATCCAACACCGGGGAGCTGTTTTTT | CASSPRGASNTGELFF | - | TRBJ2-2 | - | TRBV18
TGTGCCAGCAGTGTCGGGGGGGCAGGCAAATCCTATGGCTACACCTTC | CASSVGGAGKSYGYTF | - | TRBJ1-2 | - | TRBV6-1
TGTGCCTGGAGTAAGGGGGCGGTTTCTGACGAGCAGTACTTC | CAWSKGAVSDEQYF | TRBD1 | TRBJ2-7 | - | TRBV30
TGTGCCAGTAGTATTGGCACAGATACGCAGTATTTT | CASSIGTDTQYF | - | TRBJ2-3 | - | TRBV19
TGTGCCAGCAGCGTAGATGGGGGGGCTGAGACCCAGTACTTC | CASSVDGGAETQYF | - | TRBJ2-5 | - | TRBV9
TGCGCCAGCAGTCGGGACACCACCTACGAGCAGTACTTC | CASSRDTTYEQYF | - | TRBJ2-7 | - | TRBV4-1
TGTGCCAGCAGCCGGTATCGCCCCGGGACAGGGGTGGCGCAGTACTTC | CASSRYRPGTGVAQYF | TRBD1 | TRBJ2-7 | - | TRBV27
TGTGCCAGCAGTTTAACGGTGGTAGGGGGACGGGAGACCCAGTACTTC | CASSLTVVGGRETQYF | - | TRBJ2-5 | - | TRBV27
TGTGCCAGCAGTGCGGACGGGGAGAGCACTGAAGCTTTCTTT | CASSADGESTEAFF | - | TRBJ1-1 | - | TRBV6-4
TGTGCCAGCAGCCTAAAGACAGGCAACACCGGGGAGCTGTTTTTT | CASSLKTGNTGELFF | - | TRBJ2-2 | - | TRBV9
TGTGCCAGCAGCTCCTGGACAGGGGGAAACACCATATATTTT | CASSSWTGGNTIYF | TRBD1 | TRBJ1-3 | few | TRBV11-2
TGTGCCTGGAGTGGCGGAGGGGGGGGAGGTCAGCCCCAGCATTTT | CAWSGGGGGGQPQHF | - | TRBJ1-5 | - | TRBV30
TGTGCCAGCAGCCAAGATGACAGCTTCTATGGCTACACCTTC | CASSQDDSFYGYTF | - | TRBJ1-2 | - | TRBV4-2
TGTGCCAGTGGGACAGGGGCGGAGACCCAGTACTTC | CASGTGAETQYF | TRBD1 | TRBJ2-5 | - | TRBV19
TGTGCCAGCAGCGTAGGACAGGCCTCTGGAAACACCATATATTTT | CASSVGQASGNTIYF | - | TRBJ1-3 | - | TRBV9
TGTGCCAGCAGCCAGATTGCCACCGGGGAGCTGTTTTTT | CASSQIATGELFF | - | TRBJ2-2 | few | TRBV11-2
TGTGCCACCACCAGGAGAGGGGATGGGGAGACCCAGTACTTC | CATTRRGDGETQYF | - | TRBJ2-5 | - | TRBV15
TGTGCCAGCAGCGAAGGTACCGGTCTGTACGAGCAGTACTTC | CASSEGTGLYEQYF | - | TRBJ2-7 | - | TRBV9
TGTGCCAGCAGCTTGGTCAGGGGACCCGAAGCTGAAGCTTTCTTT | CASSLVRGPEAEAFF | - | TRBJ1-1 | - | TRBV5-6
TGTGCCAGCAGCCTTAGCCTAGGGGCCGGTGAGACCCAGTACTTC | CASSLSLGAGETQYF | - | TRBJ2-5 | - | TRBV5-4
TGTGCCAGCAGTTTAATGGGGGCAGGGTCCTACGAGCAGTACTTC | CASSLMGAGSYEQYF | - | TRBJ2-7 | - | TRBV28
TGTGCCAGCCGCGGGTCTGGGGCCAACGTCCTGACTTTC | CASRGSGANVLTF | - | TRBJ2-6 | once | TRBV5-8
TGCGCCAGCAGCTCCCCAAGCGGGAGGGCCCGGTATACGCAGTATTTT | CASSSPSGRARYTQYF | TRBD2 | TRBJ2-3 | - | TRBV5-1
TGTGCCAGCAGCCCTTGGACTAGGAGGACAGATACGCAGTATTTT | CASSPWTRRTDTQYF | TRBD2 | TRBJ2-3 | - | TRBV7-3